This T cell receptor (beta chain) comes out of a study of T cell repertoires in ileal Crohn's disease. For the study at large: At surgery, under 40% of patients smoked, with median disease duration roughly 7.7 years. Study-level results: Compared with CD4 T cells, sorted CD8 cells carried more expanded clones.

V shed 6 bases and J shed 4 bases, with 18 bases lying between them. The CDR3 has 15 residues. Germline V gives CDR1 MNHEY, CDR2 SVGAGI. Adults with ileal or ileocolonic Crohn's disease and an indication for resection were eligible. Details on this clone: Its antigen is unidentified.

Using immunoSEQ multiplex PCR, the repertoire was profiled, and TCRdb retains in-frame clones only, with some absent. Here the sample spans 9,500 to 10,000 clones, around 80% being singletons. Sequencing was done on a sample of ileal tissue. The rearrangement joins TRBV6-5 to TRBJ2-5; D not certain. The origin of this receptor is an adult with Crohn's disease. CDR3 coding DNA: TGTGCCAGCAGCCCAGGCACCTCTGGCCCAGAGACCCAGTACTTC. Translation: CASSPGTSGPETQYF.